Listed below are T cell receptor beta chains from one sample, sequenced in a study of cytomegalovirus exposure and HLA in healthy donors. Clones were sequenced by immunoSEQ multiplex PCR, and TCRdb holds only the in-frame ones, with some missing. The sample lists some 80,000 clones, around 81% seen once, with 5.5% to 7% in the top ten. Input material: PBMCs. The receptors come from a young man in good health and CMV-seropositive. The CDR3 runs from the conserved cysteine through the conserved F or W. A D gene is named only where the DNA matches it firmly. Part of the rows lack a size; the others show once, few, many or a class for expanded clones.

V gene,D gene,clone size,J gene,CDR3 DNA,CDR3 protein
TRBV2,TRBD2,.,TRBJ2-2,TGTGCCAGCAGTGAAAAGGGACTAGCGGATTCCGGGGAGCTGTTTTTT,CASSEKGLADSGELFF
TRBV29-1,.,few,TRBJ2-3,TGCAGCGCCGCCGGGACTCAGAGCACAGATACGCAGTATTTT,CSAAGTQSTDTQYF
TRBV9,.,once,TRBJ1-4,TGTGCCAGCAGCGGAGGCGACGGGGGTAACGAAAAACTGTTTTTT,CASSGGDGGNEKLFF
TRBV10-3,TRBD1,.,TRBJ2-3,TGTGCCATCAGTGAGACGCACTCCCACGGTGGGGACAGCACTCGAATACTCACAGATACGCAGTATTTT,CAISETHSHGGDSTRILTDTQYF
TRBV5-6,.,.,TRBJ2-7,TGTGCCAGCAGCTTGGGCAGGTCCTACGAGCAGTACTTC,CASSLGRSYEQYF
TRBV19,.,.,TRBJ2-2,TGTGCCAGCACGGGATCCGGGGAGCTGTTTTTT,CASTGSGELFF
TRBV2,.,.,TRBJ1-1,TGTGCCAGCACCGGTCATGAAGCTTTCTTT,CASTGHEAFF
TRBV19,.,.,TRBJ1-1,TGTGCCAGTAGTATACAGGGTAAAAACACTGAAGCTTTCTTT,CASSIQGKNTEAFF
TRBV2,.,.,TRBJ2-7,TGTGCCAGCACCGAGTACGAGCAGTACTTC,CASTEYEQYF
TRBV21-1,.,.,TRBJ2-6,TGTGCCAGCAGCCACTCTGGGGCCAACGTCCTGACTTTC,CASSHSGANVLTF
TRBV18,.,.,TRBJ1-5,TGTGCCAGCCAAGAGGGTAGAGGAGGCAATCAGCCCCAGCATTTT,CASQEGRGGNQPQHF
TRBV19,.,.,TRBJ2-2,TGTGCCAGTAGTATAGCGGGAGTGGGGACCGGGGAGCTGTTTTTT,CASSIAGVGTGELFF
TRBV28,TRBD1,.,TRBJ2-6,TGTGCCAGCAGTTTTGGACAGGCTGTCTCTGGGGCCAACGTCCTGACTTTC,CASSFGQAVSGANVLTF
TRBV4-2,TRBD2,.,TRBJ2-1,TGTGCCAGCAGCCAACTAGCGGGAGTTGGTATGAATGAGCAGTTCTTC,CASSQLAGVGMNEQFF
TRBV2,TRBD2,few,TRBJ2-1,TGTGCCAGCAGTATTTTCGGCGGGAGAGGTTCCAATGAGCAGTTCTTC,CASSIFGGRGSNEQFF
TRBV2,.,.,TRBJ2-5,TGTGCCAGCAGCGACCAGTGGGGAGGATTCCGAGAGACCCAGTACTTC,CASSDQWGGFRETQYF
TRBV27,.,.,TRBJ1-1,TGTGCCAGCAGTCATGGACAACACACTGAAGCTTTCTTT,CASSHGQHTEAFF
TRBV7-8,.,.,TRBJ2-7,TGTGCCAGCAGCTTACGTGGCATTACCTACGAGCAGTACTTC,CASSLRGITYEQYF
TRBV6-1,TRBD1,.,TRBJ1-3,TGTGCCAGCAGTGATGGACAGGGGAACACCATATATTTT,CASSDGQGNTIYF
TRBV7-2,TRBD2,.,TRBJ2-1,TGTGCCAGCAGCCGCGTAGCGGGAGATTCGAATGAGCAGTTCTTC,CASSRVAGDSNEQFF
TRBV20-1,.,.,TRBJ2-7,TGCAGTGCCCTCCGGGGGGAGCAGTACTTC,CSALRGEQYF
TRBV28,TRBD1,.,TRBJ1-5,TGTGCCAGCAGCAAAAAACAGGGGTTTGGCAATCAGCCCCAGCATTTT,CASSKKQGFGNQPQHF
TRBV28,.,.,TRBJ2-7,TGTGCCAGCAAAGCCTTTCCGAGCTCCTACGAGCAGTACTTC,CASKAFPSSYEQYF
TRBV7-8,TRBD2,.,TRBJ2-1,TGTGCCAGCAGCCAGCGGGAGGGTTCCTACAATGAGCAGTTCTTC,CASSQREGSYNEQFF
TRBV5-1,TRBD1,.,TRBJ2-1,TGCGCCAGCAGCGGGGACAGTAACCCCTACAATGAGCAGTTCTTC,CASSGDSNPYNEQFF
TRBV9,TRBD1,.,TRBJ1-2,TGTGCCAGCAGCGGAGGGACCGGGACAGTCTATGGCTACACCTTC,CASSGGTGTVYGYTF
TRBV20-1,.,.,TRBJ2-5,TGCAGTGCTAGACAGTCCGAGACCCAGTACTTC,CSARQSETQYF
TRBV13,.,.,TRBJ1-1,TGTGCCAGCAGCCCCCGACAGATTACCACTGAAGCTTTCTTT,CASSPRQITTEAFF
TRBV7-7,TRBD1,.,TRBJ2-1,TGTGCTAGCAGCTTAGAAACCGGGACAGGGGTACATGAGCAGTTCTTC,CASSLETGTGVHEQFF
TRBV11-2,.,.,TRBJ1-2,TGTGCCAGCAGCTCACCCGTCCGTGGGCGAGAAGCTAACTATGGCTACACCTTC,CASSSPVRGREANYGYTF
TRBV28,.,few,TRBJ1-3,TGTGCCAGCAGTGAGGTCGCGGGAGGAACAGGAAACACCATATATTTT,CASSEVAGGTGNTIYF
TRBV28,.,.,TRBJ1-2,TGTGCCAGCAGTTTACCCGGCGGTGGCTACACCTTC,CASSLPGGGYTF
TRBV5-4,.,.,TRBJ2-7,TGTGCCAGCAGCTTGGATTCAGTTTACAAGCAGTACTTC,CASSLDSVYKQYF
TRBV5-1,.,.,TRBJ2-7,TGCGCCAGCAGCTGGGGAGGAGGCGAGCAGTACTTC,CASSWGGGEQYF
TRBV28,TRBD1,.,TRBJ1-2,TGTGCCAGCAGTCGAATGACAGGGGCCGGCTACACCTTC,CASSRMTGAGYTF
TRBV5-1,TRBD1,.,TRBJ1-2,TGCGCCAGCAGCGAAGTGGGACAGGGACATGGCTACACCTTC,CASSEVGQGHGYTF
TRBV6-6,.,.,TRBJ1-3,TGTGCCAGCAGTACCCGCGGCGGAAACACCATATATTTT,CASSTRGGNTIYF
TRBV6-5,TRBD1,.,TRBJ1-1,TGTGCCAGCAGCTCATCCGGGACAGGGGGCGGGCGTGCTTTCTTT,CASSSSGTGGGRAFF
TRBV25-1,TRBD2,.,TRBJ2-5,TGTGCCACCCGACTAGCGGGAGGGTACCAAGAGACCCAGTACTTC,CATRLAGGYQETQYF
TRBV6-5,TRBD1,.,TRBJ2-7,TGTGCCAGCAGTTGGGGGGACAGGCTGTACGAGCAGTACTTC,CASSWGDRLYEQYF
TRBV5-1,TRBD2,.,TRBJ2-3,TGCGCCAGCACAATACGCGGGAGTGGTGCAGATACGCAGTATTTT,CASTIRGSGADTQYF
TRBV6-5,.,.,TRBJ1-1,TGTGCCAGCAGTTACGTCCCAGGGGCTGAAGCTTTCTTT,CASSYVPGAEAFF
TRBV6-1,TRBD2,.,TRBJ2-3,TGTGCCAGCAGGGGGACTACGGGCACAGATACGCAGTATTTT,CASRGTTGTDTQYF
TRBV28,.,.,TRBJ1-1,TGTGCCAGCAGTTTCCAGGGGCCCCCCGCTGAAGCTTTCTTT,CASSFQGPPAEAFF
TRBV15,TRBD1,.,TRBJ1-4,TGTGCCACCAGCCACGCGGACAGGGTAACTAATGAAAAACTGTTTTTT,CATSHADRVTNEKLFF
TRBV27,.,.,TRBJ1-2,TGTGCCAGCAGTCGCGGGGGAGGGGGATTAAGACAGAAAAGGGAATATGGCTACACCTTC,CASSRGGGGLRQKREYGYTF
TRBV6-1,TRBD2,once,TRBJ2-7,TGTGCCAGCAAGGTAGCGGGATTAGAGCAGTACTTC,CASKVAGLEQYF
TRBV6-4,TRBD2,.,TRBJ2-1,TGTGCCAGCAGTGAACGGGCACTAGCGGGACACAATGAGCAGTTCTTC,CASSERALAGHNEQFF
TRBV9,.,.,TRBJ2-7,TGTGCCAGCAGCGTAGTCCCCTTCTCCTACGAGCAGTACTTC,CASSVVPFSYEQYF
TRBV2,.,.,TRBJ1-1,TGTGCCAGCGGTACAGATTTGAACACTGAAGCTTTCTTT,CASGTDLNTEAFF
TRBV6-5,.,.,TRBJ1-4,TGTGCCAGCAGTCCCGGTCGGGGAAAACTGTTTTTT,CASSPGRGKLFF
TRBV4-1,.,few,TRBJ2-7,TGCGCCAGCAGCCCCGGGTCTGCCTACGAGCAGTACTTC,CASSPGSAYEQYF
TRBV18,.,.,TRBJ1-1,TGTGCCAGCTCCGGCGGGGAGGGACAACGAGCTTTCTTT,CASSGGEGQRAFF